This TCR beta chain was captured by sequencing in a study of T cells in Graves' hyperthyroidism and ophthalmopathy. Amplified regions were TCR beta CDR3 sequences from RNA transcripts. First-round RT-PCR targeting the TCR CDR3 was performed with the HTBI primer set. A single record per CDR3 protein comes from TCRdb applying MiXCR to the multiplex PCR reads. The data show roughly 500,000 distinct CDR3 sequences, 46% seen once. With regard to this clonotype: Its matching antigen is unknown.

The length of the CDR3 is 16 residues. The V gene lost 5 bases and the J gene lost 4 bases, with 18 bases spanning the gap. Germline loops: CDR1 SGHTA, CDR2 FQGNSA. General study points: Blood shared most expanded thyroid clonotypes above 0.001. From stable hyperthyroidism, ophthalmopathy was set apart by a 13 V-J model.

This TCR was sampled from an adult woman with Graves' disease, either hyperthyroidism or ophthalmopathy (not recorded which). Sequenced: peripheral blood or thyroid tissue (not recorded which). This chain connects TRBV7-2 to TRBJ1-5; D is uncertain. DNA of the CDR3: TGTGCCAGCAGCGTCAGACTAGCGGGAGGAAATCAGCCCCAGCATTTT. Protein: CASSVRLAGGNQPQHF.